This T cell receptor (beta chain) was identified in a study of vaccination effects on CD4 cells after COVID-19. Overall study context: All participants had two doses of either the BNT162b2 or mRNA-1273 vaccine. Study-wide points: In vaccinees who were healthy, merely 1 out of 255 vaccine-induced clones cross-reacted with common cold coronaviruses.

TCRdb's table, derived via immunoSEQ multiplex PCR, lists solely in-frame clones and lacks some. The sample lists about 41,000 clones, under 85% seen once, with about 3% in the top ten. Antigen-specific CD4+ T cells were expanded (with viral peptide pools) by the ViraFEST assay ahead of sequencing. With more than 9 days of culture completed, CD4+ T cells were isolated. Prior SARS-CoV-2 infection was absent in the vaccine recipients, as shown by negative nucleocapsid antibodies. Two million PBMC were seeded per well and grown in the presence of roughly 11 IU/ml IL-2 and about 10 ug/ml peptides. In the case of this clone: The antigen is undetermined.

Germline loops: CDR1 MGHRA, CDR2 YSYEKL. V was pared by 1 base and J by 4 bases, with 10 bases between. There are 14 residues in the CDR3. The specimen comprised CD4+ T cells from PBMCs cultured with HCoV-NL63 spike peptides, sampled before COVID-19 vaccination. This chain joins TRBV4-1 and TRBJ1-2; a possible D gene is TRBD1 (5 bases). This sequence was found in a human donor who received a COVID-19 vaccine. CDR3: CASSQGDYSYGYTF. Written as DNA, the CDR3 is TGCGCCAGCAGCCAAGGGGACTACTCCTATGGCTACACCTTC.